Sequencing of this T cell receptor (beta chain) was carried out in a study of shared clonotypes between healthy human individuals. V was cut by 1 base and J by 6 bases, with 13 bases left in between. The germline gives CDR1 SQVTM, CDR2 ANQGSEA. The CDR3 extends over 14 amino acids. The study, taken as a whole, reports: Limited genetic and exposure-history diversity came from having few donors.

All the donors were Caucasian adults who lived in Nashville, Tennessee. In the original workflow: Owing to the provision of junction-only sequences devoid of quality scores by immunoSEQ, filtering differed. Repertoires were generated with immunoSEQ multiplex PCR, while TCRdb's copy carries only in-frame clones and drops some. V and J calls and clone size come straight from that table; D and trimming were deduced from the DNA. The sample has about half a million clones, approximately 78% seen once; the top ten hold around 13%. The sample holds a few counts of this clone. What it recognizes is unknown.

The chain uses TRBV29-1 and TRBJ2-4, with D possibly TRBD2 on 5 matching bases. This TCR came from a woman aged 40 to 50 in good health. Some clones in this sample may be carry-over from other donors' samples. Sequenced: PBMCs. The CDR3 spells CSVEGRSGGNIQYF. The CDR3 DNA follows: TGCAGCGTTGAAGGACGGTCTGGAGGAAACATTCAGTACTTC.